This T cell receptor (beta chain) was documented in a study of T-cell memory formation after mild COVID-19. 5'RACE primed at constant segments yielded TCR alpha and TCR beta cDNA libraries bearing sample barcodes and UMIs. TCRdb recomputed calls from the 5' RACE reads with MiXCR, one row per CDR3 protein. Among roughly 620,000 distinct CDR3 sequences, about 20% were seen once, and the ten largest hold around 12%. Germline V gene sequence: CDR1 LGHNA, CDR2 YNFKEQ. Between the trimmed V and J ends, which lost 1 base and 5 bases, there was a span of 17 bases. The CDR3 contains 16 residues. Turning to this clonotype: Its target is unknown.

Study results and limitations: The appearance of some responding clones in pre-infection memory suggested that cross-reactive memory joined. Clones that contracted from day 15 to 85 had balanced CD4/CD8; later expanders were CD4+ biased.

The clonotype was recovered from an adult woman who had mild COVID-19 (a few samples of this study predate the infection). Cell type and time point are not known. This chain uses TRBV4-2 with TRBJ2-5; the D gene is possibly TRBD2 (6 bases). Sequencing was carried out using PBMCs or a T cell subset sorted from them (not recorded which). The CDR3 loop reads CASSQAEGARGETQYF. In nucleotides, the CDR3 is TGTGCCAGCAGCCAAGCGGAAGGGGCCCGGGGGGAGACCCAGTACTTC.